Listed below are T cell receptor beta chains from one sample, sequenced in a study of blood T cells in healthy people across ages. Each CDR3 protein gets one entry after TCRdb re-called the 5' RACE reads with MiXCR. The sample lists 1.5 million to 2 million distinct CDR3 sequences, approximately 32% occurring once. Sequenced material: blood. The source is a woman under 40 in good health. Both conserved end residues are part of each CDR3. Each record gives: V gene, J gene, CDR3 protein.

TRBV5-5	TRBJ2-7	CASTLGRALSYEQYF
TRBV13	TRBJ2-1	CASRGDNEQFF
TRBV12-3/TRBV12-4	TRBJ2-3	CASSARGADTQYF
TRBV5-5	TRBJ2-7	CASSLLDGSYEQYF
TRBV20-1	TRBJ2-7	CSATSGTSGTYEQYF
TRBV12-3/TRBV12-4	TRBJ1-2	CASSSPAPRSGTGHDYGYTF
TRBV5-1	TRBJ2-7	CASSLDQAYEQYF
TRBV7-2	TRBJ2-1	CASSFGGSLNEQFF
TRBV9	TRBJ1-2	CASSGKGRNYGYTF
TRBV29-1	TRBJ2-2	CSVGRGVGTGELFF
TRBV7-3	TRBJ1-1	CASSLKGTGGVDTEAFF
TRBV20-1	TRBJ1-1	CSAQENTEAFF
TRBV27	TRBJ1-2	CASSREGSPLAYGYTF
TRBV7-3	TRBJ2-1	CASSPLPLASSYNEQFF
TRBV2	TRBJ2-5	CASRDPGTSGGETQYF
TRBV20-1	TRBJ2-6	CSARAGAGANVLTF
TRBV5-1	TRBJ1-2	CASSLNGQDYGYTF
TRBV11-2	TRBJ2-1	CASSFVSGSYNEQFF
TRBV7-3	TRBJ2-3	CASSLERPLSSTDTQYF
TRBV20-1	TRBJ1-1	CSARDLNRKNTEAFF
TRBV6-5	TRBJ2-1	CASSRGTSGLQFF
TRBV7-2	TRBJ2-4	CASSFVVAGAQNIQYF
TRBV6-6	TRBJ1-2	CASTQKGGEGYTF
TRBV5-5	TRBJ2-3	CASSYLRLADYTDTQYF
TRBV29-1	TRBJ1-5	CSVAMRAGRDQPQHF
TRBV20-1	TRBJ2-1	CSAISSGLYNEQFF
TRBV9	TRBJ1-1	CASMDPGTEAFF
TRBV9	TRBJ2-2	CASTPKASSTGELFF
TRBV12-3/TRBV12-4	TRBJ2-7	CASSFGMGEQYF
TRBV7-8	.	CASSLSAGGGDEQYF
TRBV20-1	TRBJ2-3	CSAAQYPDTQYF
TRBV5-8	TRBJ2-5	CASSLLSSVETQYF
TRBV12-3/TRBV12-4	TRBJ2-1	CASTDSLSYNEQFF
TRBV12-3/TRBV12-4	TRBJ2-5	CASSLNSALAGGETQYF
TRBV6-5	TRBJ2-3	CASRLAGGGTQYF
TRBV7-6	TRBJ1-4	CASSCPQDNEKLFF
TRBV7-9	TRBJ2-3	CASSSNPTGRTDTQYF
TRBV20-1	TRBJ2-3	CSASAGTHYTQYF
TRBV2	TRBJ1-1	CASRPGSGTEAFF
TRBV20-1	TRBJ2-2	CSAPKEGWTGELFF
TRBV7-3	TRBJ2-2	CASSNRAMDTGELFF
TRBV9	TRBJ2-3	CASSVEGSAGATDTQYF
TRBV27	TRBJ2-1	CASSLIAGTGVPYNEQFF
TRBV9	TRBJ2-7	CASSATGREQYF
TRBV20-1	TRBJ2-2	CSARNYRGHTGELFF
TRBV18	TRBJ2-3	CASSPFRSEDTQYF
TRBV6-1	TRBJ1-4	CASRDLQGANEKLFF
TRBV18	TRBJ2-7	CASSRDKSSYEQYF
TRBV20-1	TRBJ2-7	CSASNSASGGNSATYEQYF
TRBV20-1	TRBJ2-1	CSASRASSYNEQFF
TRBV6-6	TRBJ2-2	CASTRLAGANTGELFF
TRBV28	TRBJ2-1	CASSLPHWREGYNEQFF
TRBV7-2	TRBJ2-7	CASSRTSGSISAHEQYF
TRBV13	TRBJ1-2	CASSLTLWTDAQNNYGYTF
TRBV20-1	TRBJ2-1	CSARGTPPPEQFF
TRBV7-2	TRBJ2-1	CASSIWWTSGSYNEQFF
TRBV29-1	TRBJ2-3	CSVVGGRGPTDTQYF
TRBV4-1	.	CASSHPASVIETQYF
TRBV20-1	TRBJ2-1	CSARVFGLAGGHNEQFF